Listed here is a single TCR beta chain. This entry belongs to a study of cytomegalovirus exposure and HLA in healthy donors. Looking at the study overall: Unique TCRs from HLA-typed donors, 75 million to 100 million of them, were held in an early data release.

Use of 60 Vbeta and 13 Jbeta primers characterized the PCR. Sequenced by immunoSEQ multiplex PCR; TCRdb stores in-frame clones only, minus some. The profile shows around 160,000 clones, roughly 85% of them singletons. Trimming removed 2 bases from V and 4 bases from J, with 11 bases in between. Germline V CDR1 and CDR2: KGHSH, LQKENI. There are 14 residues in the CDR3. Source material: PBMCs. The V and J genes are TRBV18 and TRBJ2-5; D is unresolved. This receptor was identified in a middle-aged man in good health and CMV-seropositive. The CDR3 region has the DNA TGTGCCAGCTCACCATCCTCGGGTTCAGAGACCCAGTACTTC. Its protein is CASSPSSGSETQYF.